This TCR beta chain was sequenced during a study of cytotoxic CD8 clonotypes in ibrutinib-treated CLL. Extraction of approximately 2.2 micrograms of genomic DNA from cryopreserved PBMCs supplied material for TCR beta libraries. This table comes from immunoSEQ multiplex PCR, and its TCRdb copy is limited to in-frame clones, with some not included. The sample has 65,000 to 85,000 clones; 90% are singletons. Germline V gene sequence: CDR1 LNHDA, CDR2 SQIVND (reference sequence). V was pared by 1 base and J by 10 bases, with 6 bases of the junction left unmatched. This CDR3 contains 14 residues. Sample: PBMCs, taken after 12 months of ibrutinib treatment. This receptor was taken from a human donor with chronic lymphocytic leukemia. V usage is TRBV19 and J usage is TRBJ2-1; 8 positions match TRBD2. CDR3 sequence reads: CASSIVASGSEQFF. The CDR3 nucleotides are TGTGCCAGTAGTATAGTGGCTAGCGGGTCCGAGCAGTTCTTC.